Here is one TCR beta chain with its context. This record comes from a study of glioma-infiltrating T cells after dendritic cell vaccination. Germline lookup yields CDR1 MGHRA and CDR2 YSYEKL. V lost 1 base and J lost 7, with 16 bases in between. The CDR3 contains 15 residues. Using immunoSEQ multiplex PCR, the repertoire was profiled, and TCRdb retains in-frame clones only, with some absent. The sample records roughly 100,000 clones, more than 80% being singletons. This clonotype originated in a human donor with glioblastoma. The input for sequencing was blood, taken before dendritic cell vaccination. The V and J genes are TRBV4-1 and TRBJ1-2; tentatively, D is TRBD1 (5 bases). CDR3 region: CASSQVQVGYGGYTF. The DNA of the CDR3 is TGCGCCAGCAGCCAAGTACAGGTTGGTTACGGTGGCTACACCTTC.